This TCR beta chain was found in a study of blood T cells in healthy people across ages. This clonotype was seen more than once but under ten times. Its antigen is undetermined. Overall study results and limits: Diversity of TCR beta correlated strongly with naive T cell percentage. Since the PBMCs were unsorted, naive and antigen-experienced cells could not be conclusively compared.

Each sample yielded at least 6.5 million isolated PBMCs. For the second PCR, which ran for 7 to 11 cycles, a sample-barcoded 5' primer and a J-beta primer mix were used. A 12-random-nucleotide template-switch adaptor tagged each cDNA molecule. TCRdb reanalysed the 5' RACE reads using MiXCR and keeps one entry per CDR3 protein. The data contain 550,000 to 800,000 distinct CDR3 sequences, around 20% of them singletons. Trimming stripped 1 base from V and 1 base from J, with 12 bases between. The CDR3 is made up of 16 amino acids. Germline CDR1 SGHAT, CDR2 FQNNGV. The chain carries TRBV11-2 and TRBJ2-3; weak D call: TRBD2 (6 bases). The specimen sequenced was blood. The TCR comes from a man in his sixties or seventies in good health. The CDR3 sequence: CASSLGAGGGTDTQYF. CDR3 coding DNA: TGTGCCAGCAGCTTAGGGGCAGGAGGGGGCACAGATACGCAGTATTTT.